This T cell receptor beta chain is from a study of blood T cell repertoires in COVID-19. Study as a whole: Material from acute and convalescent COVID-19 was sourced from the United States, Italy and Spain. The cDNA or gDNA used as material had been derived from T cells, B-cell-depleted T cells, or PBMCs.

The authors' processing: Reference gene primer amplification in the assay estimated nucleated cell counts. Sequencing used immunoSEQ multiplex PCR; TCRdb keeps in-frame clones, though not all of them. V and J calls plus clone size are reproduced from that table; the DNA served to infer D and trimming. The sample lists about 230,000 clones, about 79% occurring once. The germline V gene has CDR1 SGHTA and CDR2 FQGNSA. Trimming cost V 1 base and J 6 bases, with 13 bases left between them. There are 14 residues in the CDR3. The chain recombines TRBV7-2 with TRBJ2-7; no clear D gene. The sequenced sample was peripheral blood. The source of this sequence is a middle-aged woman who had recovered from COVID-19. The CDR3 reads CASSLEVASGEQYF. As DNA, the CDR3 is TGTGCCAGCAGCTTAGAGGTGGCTTCGGGCGAGCAGTACTTC. Supplemented by reference TRBV7-2 and TRBJ2-7, the full variable domain reads GAGVSQSPSNKVTEKGKDVELRCDPISGHTALYWYRQSLGQGLEFLIYFQGNSAPDKSGLPSDRFSAERTGGSVSTLTIQRTQQEDSAVYLCASSLEVASGEQYFGPGTRLTVT.